This TCR beta chain was found in a study of T-cell reconstitution after alpha-beta-depleted transplantation in children. The study's findings and limits: The main origin of T-cell counts and diversity one year after transplant was newly produced T cells. Several hundred graft clones that had expanded were reportedly the source of alpha-beta T cells about two months after transplant. It was surviving recipient T cells and thymic progenitors that gave some patients high TCRbeta diversity at day 60.

Preparation of the TCRbeta library involved a method that used unique molecular identifiers. MiXCR, run by TCRdb on the PCR reads, gives a single entry per CDR3 protein. The sample contains roughly 300,000 distinct CDR3 sequences, under 14% of which appear only once. This clonotype was counted ten times or more. The antigen is not known. Per the germline V gene, CDR1 is SGDLS and CDR2 is YYNGEE. Trimming left V 0 bases short and J 10 bases short, with 22 bases between. The CDR3 contains 17 residues. The genes are TRBV9 and TRBJ1-4; D not resolved. The sequences come from peripheral blood, collected 180 days after TCRalphabeta/CD19-depleted stem cell transplant. This TCR was recovered from a male patient between 2 and 10 years old who had a stem cell transplant for chronic granulomatous disease, so the T cells may come from the graft donor. CDR3 region: CASSVGMNRSPDGKLFF. CDR3 sequence (DNA): TGTGCCAGCAGCGTAGGGATGAATAGGTCCCCCGACGGAAAACTGTTTTTT.